The source of this T cell receptor beta chain is a study of T cells in Graves' hyperthyroidism and ophthalmopathy. Study in general: Before treatment of any kind, peripheral blood was taken at initial diagnosis.

General observations from the study: The model foresaw ophthalmopathy a median around 6.4 months prior to onset. Ophthalmopathy stood apart from stable hyperthyroidism in a 13 V-J model.

Amplified TCR beta CDR3 regions came from RNA transcripts. When the TCR CDR3 underwent first-round RT-PCR, the HTBI primer set was used. TCRdb recomputed calls from the multiplex PCR reads with MiXCR, one row per CDR3 protein. The table includes fewer than 550,000 distinct CDR3 sequences, 15% to 18% detected once. This clonotype was recorded many times. Its matching antigen is unknown. Between the trimmed V and J ends, which lost 3 bases and 0 bases, there was a span of 8 bases. This CDR3 is built from 14 residues. CDR1 SGHDN and CDR2 FVKESK come from the germline V gene. Patients were excluded for uncontrolled infection, other autoimmune disease, pregnancy or lactation.

Sequenced material: blood. This receptor was obtained from a woman between 18 and 29 years old with Graves' hyperthyroidism. The chain couples TRBV14 to TRBJ1-1; a weak D match, TRBD1 (5 bases). CDR3 sequence reads: CASSQGRMNTEAFF. The CDR3 DNA reads TGTGCCAGCAGCCAGGGACGGATGAACACTGAAGCTTTCTTT.